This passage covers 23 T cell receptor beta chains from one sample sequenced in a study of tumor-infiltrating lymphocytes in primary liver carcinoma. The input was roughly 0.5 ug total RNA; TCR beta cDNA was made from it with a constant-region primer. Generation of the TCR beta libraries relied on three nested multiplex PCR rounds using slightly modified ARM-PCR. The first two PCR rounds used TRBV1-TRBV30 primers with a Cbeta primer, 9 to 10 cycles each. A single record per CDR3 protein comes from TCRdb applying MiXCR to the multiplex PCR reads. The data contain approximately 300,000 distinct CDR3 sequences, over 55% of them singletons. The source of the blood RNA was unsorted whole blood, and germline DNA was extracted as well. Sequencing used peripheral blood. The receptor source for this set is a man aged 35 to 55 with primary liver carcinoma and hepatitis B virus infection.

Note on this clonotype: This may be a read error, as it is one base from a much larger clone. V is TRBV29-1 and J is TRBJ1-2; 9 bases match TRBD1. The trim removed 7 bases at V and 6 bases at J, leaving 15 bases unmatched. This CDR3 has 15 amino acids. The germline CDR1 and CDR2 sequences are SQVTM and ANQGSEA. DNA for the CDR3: TGCAGCGCCCGGGGGGGACAGGGAAGTAAGCATGGCTACACCTTC. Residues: CSARGGQGSKHGYTF. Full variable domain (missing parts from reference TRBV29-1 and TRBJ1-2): SAVISQKPSRDICQRGTSLTIQCQVDSQVTMMFWYRQQPGQSLTLIATANQGSEATYESGFVIDKFPISRPNLTFSTLTVSNMSPEDSSIYLCSARGGQGSKHGYTFGSGTRLTVV.

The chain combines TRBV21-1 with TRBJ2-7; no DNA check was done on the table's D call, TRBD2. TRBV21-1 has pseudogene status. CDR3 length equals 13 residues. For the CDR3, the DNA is TGTGCCAGCTCCTCCTCGGAAACCTACGGGCAGTACTTC. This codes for CASSSSETYGQYF.

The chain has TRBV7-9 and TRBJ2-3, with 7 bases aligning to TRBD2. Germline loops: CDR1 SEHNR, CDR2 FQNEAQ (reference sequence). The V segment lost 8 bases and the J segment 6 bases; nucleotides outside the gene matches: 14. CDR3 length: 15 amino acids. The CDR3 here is CASAPWGGTGDTQYF. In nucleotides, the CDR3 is TGTGCCAGCGCCCCGTGGGGGGGAACAGGTGATACGCAGTATTTT.

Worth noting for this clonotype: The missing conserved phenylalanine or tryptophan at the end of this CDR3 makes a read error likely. DNA for the CDR3: TGTGCCACCGGCAGGGGGAGGGATGAGCAGTTCCTC. As protein: CATGRGRDEQFL. The chain recombines TRBV19 with TRBJ2-1, with D possibly being TRBD1 or TRBD2 (7 bases each). Germline lookup yields CDR1 LNHDA and CDR2 SQIVND (reference sequence). V gave up 10 bases and J gave up 8 bases, with 15 bases separating them. The CDR3 spans 12 residues.

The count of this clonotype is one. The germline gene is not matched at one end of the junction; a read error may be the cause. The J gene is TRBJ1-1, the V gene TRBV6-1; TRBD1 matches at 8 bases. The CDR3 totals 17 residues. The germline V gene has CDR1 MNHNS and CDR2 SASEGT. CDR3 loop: CASSEGEGQGANTDAFF. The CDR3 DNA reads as TGTGCCAGCAGTGAAGGTGAGGGGCAGGGGGCTAACACTGATGCTTTCTTT.

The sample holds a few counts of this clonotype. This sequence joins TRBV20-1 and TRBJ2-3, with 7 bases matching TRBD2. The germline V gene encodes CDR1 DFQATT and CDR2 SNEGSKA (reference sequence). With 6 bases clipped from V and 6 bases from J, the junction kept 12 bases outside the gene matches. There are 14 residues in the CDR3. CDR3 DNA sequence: TGCAGTGCGGGCGCGGCGGGAGTGGAGGATACGCAGTATTTT. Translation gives CSAGAAGVEDTQYF.

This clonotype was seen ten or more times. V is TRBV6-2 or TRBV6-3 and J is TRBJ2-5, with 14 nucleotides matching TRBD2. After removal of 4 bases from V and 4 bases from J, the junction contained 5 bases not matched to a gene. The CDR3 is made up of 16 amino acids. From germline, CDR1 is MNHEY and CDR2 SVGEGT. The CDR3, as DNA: TGTGCCAGCAGTTCAGCGGGACTAGCGGGAGCAGAGACCCAGTACTTC. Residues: CASSSAGLAGAETQYF.

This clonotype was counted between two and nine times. CDR3 DNA: TGTGCCAGCAGCCAAGGACAGGGGGTGGAGACCCAGTACTTC. Residues: CASSQGQGVETQYF. V and J are TRBV4-2 and TRBJ2-5; 9 nucleotides line up with TRBD1. This CDR3 region has 14 residues. Germline values: CDR1 LGHNA, CDR2 YNFKEQ. Germline trimming cut 1 base from V and 5 bases from J; bases unmatched to any gene: 2.

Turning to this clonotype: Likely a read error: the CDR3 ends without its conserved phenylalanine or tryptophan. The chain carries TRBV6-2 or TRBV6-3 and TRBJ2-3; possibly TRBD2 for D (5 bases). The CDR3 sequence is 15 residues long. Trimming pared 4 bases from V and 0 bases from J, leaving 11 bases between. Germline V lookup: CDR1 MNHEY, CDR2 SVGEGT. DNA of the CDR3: TGTGCCAGCAGTTTCCCACGGGGTAGCACAGATACGCAGTATTCT. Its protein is CASSFPRGSTDTQYS.

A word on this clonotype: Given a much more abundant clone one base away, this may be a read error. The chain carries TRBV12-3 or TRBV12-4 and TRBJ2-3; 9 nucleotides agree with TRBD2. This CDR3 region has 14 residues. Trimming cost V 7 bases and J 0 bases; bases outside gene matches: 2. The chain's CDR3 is CASNTSGSTDTQYF. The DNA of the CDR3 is TGTGCCAGCAACACTAGCGGGAGCACAGATACGCAGTATTTT.

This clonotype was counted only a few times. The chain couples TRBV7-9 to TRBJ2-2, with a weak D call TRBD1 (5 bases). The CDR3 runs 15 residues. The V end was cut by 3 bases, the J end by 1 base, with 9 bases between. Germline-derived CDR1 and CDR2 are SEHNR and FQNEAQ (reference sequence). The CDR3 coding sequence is TGTGCCAGCAGCTTCCGGACACAGAACACCGGGGAGCTGTTTTTT. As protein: CASSFRTQNTGELFF.

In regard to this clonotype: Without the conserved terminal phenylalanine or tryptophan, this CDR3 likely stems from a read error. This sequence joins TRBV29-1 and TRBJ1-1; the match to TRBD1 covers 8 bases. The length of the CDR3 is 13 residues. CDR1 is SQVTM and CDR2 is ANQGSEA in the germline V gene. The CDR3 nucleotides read TGCAACGTGGCAGGGGGCTTGGGTACTGAAGCTTTCCTT. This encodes CNVAGGLGTEAFL.

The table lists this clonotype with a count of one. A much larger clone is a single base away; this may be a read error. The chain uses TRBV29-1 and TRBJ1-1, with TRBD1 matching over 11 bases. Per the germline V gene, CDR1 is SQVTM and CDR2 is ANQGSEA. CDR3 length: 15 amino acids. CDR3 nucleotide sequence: TGCAGCGGGGGGGACAGGGGGTTTTCGGACACTGAAGCTTCCTTT. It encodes CSGGDRGFSDTEASF.

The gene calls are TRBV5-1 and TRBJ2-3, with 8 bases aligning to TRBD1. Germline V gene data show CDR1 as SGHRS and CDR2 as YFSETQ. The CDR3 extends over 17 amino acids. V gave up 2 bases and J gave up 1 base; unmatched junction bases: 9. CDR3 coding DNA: TGCGCCAGCAGCTTAGGGACAGGCCCTGTAGGCACAGATACGCAGTATTTT. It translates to CASSLGTGPVGTDTQYF. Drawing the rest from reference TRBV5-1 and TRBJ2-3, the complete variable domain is KAGVTQTPRYLIKTRGQQVTLSCSPISGHRSVSWYQQTPGQGLQFLFEYFSETQRNKGNFPGRFSGRQFSNSRSEMNVSTLELGDSALYLCASSLGTGPVGTDTQYFGPGTRLTVL.

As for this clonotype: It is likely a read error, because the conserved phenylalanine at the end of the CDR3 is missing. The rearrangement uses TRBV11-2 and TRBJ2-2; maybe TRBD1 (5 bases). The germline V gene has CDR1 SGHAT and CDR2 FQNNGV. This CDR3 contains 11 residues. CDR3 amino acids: CASRQTGELFL. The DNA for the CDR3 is TGTGCGAGCAGACAGACCGGGGAGCTGTTTCTT.

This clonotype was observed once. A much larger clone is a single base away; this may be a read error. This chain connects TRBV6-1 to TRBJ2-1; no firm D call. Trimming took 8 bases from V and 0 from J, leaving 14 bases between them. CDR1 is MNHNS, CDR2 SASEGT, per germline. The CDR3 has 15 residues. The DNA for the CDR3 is TGTGCCAGCTTCCGATCGGCCCCCTCCTACAATGAGCAGTTCTTC. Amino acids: CASFRSAPSYNEQFF.

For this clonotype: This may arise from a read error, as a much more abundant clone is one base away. DNA of the CDR3: TGTGCCAGCAGCGTAAGCCCGGGCAATCAGCCCCAGCATTTT. Its translation: CASSVSPGNQPQHF. The genes are TRBV6-1 and TRBJ1-5; D not resolved. Germline-derived CDR1 and CDR2 are MNHNS and SASEGT. CDR3 length equals 14 residues. Deletions cut 6 bases from V and 2 bases from J, with 11 bases between.

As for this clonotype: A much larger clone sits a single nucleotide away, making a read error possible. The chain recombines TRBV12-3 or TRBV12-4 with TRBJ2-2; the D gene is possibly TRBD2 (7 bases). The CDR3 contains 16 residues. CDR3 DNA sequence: TGTGCCAGCAGTTTAGGTGCGGGGGCGAACACCGGGGGGCTGTTTTTT. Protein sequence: CASSLGAGANTGGLFF.

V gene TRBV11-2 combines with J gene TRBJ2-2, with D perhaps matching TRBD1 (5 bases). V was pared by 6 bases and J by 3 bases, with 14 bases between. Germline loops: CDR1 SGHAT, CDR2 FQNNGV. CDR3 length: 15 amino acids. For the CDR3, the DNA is TGTGCCAGCAGTGTGGACACTACGGACACCGGGGAGCTGTTTTTT. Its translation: CASSVDTTDTGELFF.

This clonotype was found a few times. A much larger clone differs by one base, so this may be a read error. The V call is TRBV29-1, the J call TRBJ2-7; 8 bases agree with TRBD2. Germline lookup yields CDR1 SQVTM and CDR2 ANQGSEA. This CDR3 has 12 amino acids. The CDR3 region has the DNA TGCAGGGTCTTAAGCGGGAGCTACGAGCAGTACTTC. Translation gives CRVLSGSYEQYF.

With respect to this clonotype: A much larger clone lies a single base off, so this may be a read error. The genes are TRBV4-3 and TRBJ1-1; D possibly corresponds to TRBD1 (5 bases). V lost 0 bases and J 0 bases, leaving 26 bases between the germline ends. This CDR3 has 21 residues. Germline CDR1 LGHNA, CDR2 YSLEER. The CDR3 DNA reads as TGCGCCAGCAGCCAAGATCTGTTAGGGGCTTTGACATGGTGGCTGAACACTGAAGCTTTCTTT. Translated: CASSQDLLGALTWWLNTEAFF.

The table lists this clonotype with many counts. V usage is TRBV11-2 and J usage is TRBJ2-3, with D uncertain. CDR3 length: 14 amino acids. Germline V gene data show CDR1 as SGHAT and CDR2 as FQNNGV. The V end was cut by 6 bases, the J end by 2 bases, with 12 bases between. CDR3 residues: CASSLYGDTDTQYF. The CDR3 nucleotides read TGTGCCAGCAGTCTCTATGGTGACACAGATACGCAGTATTTT.

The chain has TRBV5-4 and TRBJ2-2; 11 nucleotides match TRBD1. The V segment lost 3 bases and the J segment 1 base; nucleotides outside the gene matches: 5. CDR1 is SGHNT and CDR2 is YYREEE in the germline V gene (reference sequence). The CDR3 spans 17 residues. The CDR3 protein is CASSSPGTGGNTGELFF. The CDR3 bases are TGTGCCAGCAGCTCTCCCGGGACAGGGGGGAACACCGGGGAGCTGTTTTTT.